The 26 T cell receptor beta chains below all came from one sample that was sequenced in a study of blood T cell repertoires in COVID-19. Method: immunoSEQ multiplex PCR; TCRdb's copy keeps in-frame clones and lacks some. The sample includes about 290,000 clones, 89% of them seen just once. Sequencing input: PBMCs or T cells enriched from blood (not recorded which). The receptors derive from a woman in her forties who had recovered from COVID-19.

The CDR3 is CASSPSIETQYF. For the CDR3, the DNA is TGTGCCAGCAGCCCGAGTATCGAGACCCAGTACTTC. The chain links TRBV11-2 to TRBJ2-5, with no clear D. CDR1 is SGHAT, CDR2 FQNNGV, per germline. This CDR3 comprises 12 residues. V was trimmed by 5 bases and J by 5 bases, leaving 9 bases between them.

The gene calls are TRBV12-3 or TRBV12-4 and TRBJ1-1; D gene ambiguous. This CDR3 has 13 amino acids. Trimming stripped 3 bases from V and 6 bases from J, with 11 bases between. This chain's CDR3 is CASSFNRLAEAFF. CDR3 coding DNA: TGTGCCAGCAGTTTCAACAGATTGGCTGAAGCTTTCTTT.

This sequence joins TRBV6-5 and TRBJ1-5, with D unclear. Per germline, CDR1 MNHEY and CDR2 SVGAGI. Trimming took off 2 bases at V and 1 base at J, with 9 bases between the two ends. The CDR3 loop spans 15 amino acids. CDR3 amino acids: CASSYGSGSNQPQHF. CDR3 in DNA: TGTGCCAGCAGTTACGGGTCCGGGAGCAATCAGCCCCAGCATTTT.

The rearrangement links TRBV4-3 to TRBJ2-1; D gene ambiguous. Per germline, CDR1 LGHNA and CDR2 YSLEER. The ends were cut back, 0 bases at V and 5 bases at J, with 14 bases in the middle. The CDR3 totals 16 residues. The CDR3 region is CASSQDSARMDNEQFF. The CDR3 DNA follows: TGCGCCAGCAGCCAAGATAGTGCCAGGATGGACAATGAGCAGTTCTTC.

The chain couples TRBV3-1 (or the pseudogene TRBV3-2) to TRBJ2-7; 8 nucleotides match TRBD2. Germline values: CDR1 LGHDT, CDR2 YNNKEL (reference sequence). This CDR3 comprises 16 residues. V shed 6 bases and J 6 bases; nucleotides not matched to a gene: 16. Written as DNA, the CDR3 is TGTGCCAGCAGGGGAGGTGGTGGGCAGCGGGAGTCCGAGCAGTACTTC. Translated, it gives CASRGGGGQRESEQYF.

The chain recombines TRBV5-6 with TRBJ1-2; 10 nucleotides align to TRBD1. CDR3 size: 14 residues. Germline V gene sequence: CDR1 SGHDT, CDR2 YYEEEE. J gave up 4 bases and V 3 bases, and 3 bases lay outside the gene matches. CDR3 nucleotide sequence: TGTGCCAGCAGCTCTAGGGACAGGGGCTATGGCTACACCTTC. Its protein is CASSSRDRGYGYTF.

The V call is TRBV7-9, the J call TRBJ2-7, with D possibly being TRBD2 (5 bases). CDR1 is SEHNR, CDR2 FQNEAQ, per germline (reference sequence). The CDR3 loop spans 15 amino acids. Trimming left V 0 bases short and J 4 bases short, with 13 bases between. The CDR3 here is CASSLAGSREYEQYF. CDR3 bases: TGTGCCAGCAGCTTAGCAGGTTCTCGGGAATACGAGCAGTACTTC. Variable domain in full (rest from reference TRBV7-9 and TRBJ2-7): DTGVSQNPRHKITKRGQNVTFRCDPISEHNRLYWYRQTLGQGPEFLTYFQNEAQLEKSRLLSDRFSAERPKGSFSTLEIQRTEQGDSAMYLCASSLAGSREYEQYFGPGTRLTVT.

This clone was counted only a few times. The V gene is TRBV19, the J gene TRBJ1-2; 10 bases match TRBD1. CDR1 is LNHDA, CDR2 SQIVND, per germline (reference sequence). The CDR3 runs to 12 residues. V trimming: 7 bases; J trimming: 8 bases; junction bases outside the gene matches: 4. The CDR3 DNA is TGTGCCAGTACGGACAGGGGGATCGGCTACACCTTC. As protein: CASTDRGIGYTF.

The chain links TRBV6-2 or TRBV6-3 to TRBJ1-6, with 9 bases lining up with TRBD1. Trimming removed 4 bases from V and 9 bases from J; junction bases left unmatched: 7. This CDR3 has 15 amino acids. Germline V lookup: CDR1 MNHEY, CDR2 SVGEGT. CDR3 nucleotide sequence: TGTGCCAGCAGTTCACCGGGACAGGGACGTTCACCCCTCCACTTT. This translates into CASSSPGQGRSPLHF.

The V call is TRBV20-1, the J call TRBJ1-2; D gene uncertain. The CDR3 spans 11 residues. The V end lost 4 bases, the J end lost 2 bases, and 5 bases lay between the germline ends. Germline assignment: CDR1 DFQATT and CDR2 SNEGSKA (reference sequence). CDR3 DNA sequence: TGCAGTGCTAACTTCAACTATGGCTACACCTTC. Its protein is CSANFNYGYTF.

The chain recombines TRBV12-3 or TRBV12-4 with TRBJ1-2; weak D call: TRBD1 (6 bases). This CDR3 region has 13 residues. Trimming removed 6 bases at V and 8 bases at J, with 16 bases between. CDR3 sequence (DNA): TGTGCCAGCAGCCAACAACAGGGTGACGGCTACACCTTC. Translated: CASSQQQGDGYTF.

This clone has a handful of counts. This sequence joins TRBV19 and TRBJ2-5; D is unclear. The germline CDR1 and CDR2 sequences are LNHDA and SQIVND (reference sequence). This CDR3 is built from 15 residues. Trimming removed 5 bases at V and 5 bases at J, with 18 bases between. As DNA, the CDR3 is TGTGCCAGTAGTCTGCGAGCCCAGGTTTGGGAGACCCAGTACTTC. This encodes CASSLRAQVWETQYF. The full variable domain, with the rest looked up from reference TRBV19 and TRBJ2-5, is DGGITQSPKYLFRKEGQNVTLSCEQNLNHDAMYWYRQDPGQGLRLIYYSQIVNDFQKGDIAEGYSVSREKKESFPLTVTSAQKNPTAFYLCASSLRAQVWETQYFGPGTRLLVL.

CDR3 coding DNA: TGTGCCAGCAGTTTGAGCGGTGGTCGCGGGGGGGAGCAGTTCTTC. Its protein product is CASSLSGGRGGEQFF. The chain recombines TRBV6-5 with TRBJ2-1; 8 bases line up with TRBD2. This CDR3 comprises 15 residues. Germline assignment: CDR1 MNHEY and CDR2 SVGAGI. The trim removed 4 bases at V and 10 bases at J, leaving 12 bases unmatched.

This CDR3 is CSVDLVAGNEQFF. CDR3 coding DNA: TGCAGCGTTGATTTGGTGGCAGGCAATGAGCAGTTCTTC. V usage is TRBV29-1 and J usage is TRBJ2-1, with D uncertain. CDR1 is SQVTM and CDR2 is ANQGSEA in the germline V gene. This CDR3 comprises 13 residues. Trimming left V 3 bases short and J 6 bases short, with 12 bases between.

V is TRBV7-2 and J is TRBJ1-2; 8 nucleotides match TRBD1. Looked up from germline, CDR1 is SGHTA and CDR2 is FQGNSA. The junction had 15 bases not matched to a gene; V was cut back by 5 bases and J by 4 bases. The CDR3 sequence is 17 residues long. The CDR3, as DNA: TGTGCCAGCAGCCCCCGAGGACAGGGCCAACCGGGCTATGGCTACACCTTC. Encoded protein: CASSPRGQGQPGYGYTF.

This chain links TRBV15 with TRBJ1-5, with 8 bases fitting TRBD1. CDR1 is LNHNV and CDR2 is YYDKDF in the germline V gene (reference sequence). V was pared by 8 bases and J by 5 bases, with 8 bases of the junction left unmatched. CDR3 length: 14 amino acids. For the CDR3, the DNA is TGTGCCACCCGTACCGGGACAGGTTATCAGCCCCAGCATTTT. Its protein product is CATRTGTGYQPQHF.

The rearrangement uses TRBV11-2 and TRBJ2-7, with D possibly being TRBD1 (5 bases). V was clipped by 5 bases and J by 2 bases, with 13 bases between them. CDR1 is SGHAT and CDR2 is FQNNGV in the germline V gene. The CDR3 spans 14 residues. CDR3 in amino acids: CASSPSTGPYEQYF. CDR3 bases: TGTGCCAGCAGCCCCTCAACAGGCCCCTACGAGCAGTACTTC.

The table lists this clone with a few counts. The V gene is TRBV7-9, the J gene TRBJ1-3; 10 nucleotides match TRBD1. Unmatched junction bases numbered 1, after V lost 5 bases and J lost 0 bases. The CDR3 loop spans 15 amino acids. The germline V gene has CDR1 SEHNR and CDR2 FQNEAQ (reference sequence). Here the CDR3 reads CASSRQGASGNTIYF. The CDR3 DNA reads TGTGCCAGCAGCCGACAGGGGGCCTCTGGAAACACCATATATTTT.

This chain connects TRBV7-2 to TRBJ2-7; 10 bases line up with TRBD1. CDR1 is SGHTA and CDR2 is FQGNSA in the germline V gene. The length of the CDR3 is 17 residues. Losses at the gene ends were 0 bases for V and 3 bases for J; bases not matched to a gene: 8. CDR3 sequence: CASSLALGQGVIYEQYF. DNA of the CDR3: TGTGCCAGCAGCTTAGCGCTAGGACAGGGGGTAATCTACGAGCAGTACTTC.

The chain employs TRBV2 and TRBJ2-1; no clear D. The ends were cut back, 7 bases at V and 3 bases at J, with 13 bases in the middle. Germline assignment: CDR1 SNHLY and CDR2 FYNNEI. This CDR3 has 14 residues. CDR3 sequence reads: CASTSDPSYNEQFF. CDR3 sequence (DNA): TGTGCCAGCACTTCCGACCCTAGCTACAATGAGCAGTTCTTC.

The chain uses TRBV4-1 and TRBJ1-5, with a weak D call TRBD1 (5 bases). V lost 0 bases, J lost 4 bases, and 10 bases lay in between. The CDR3 has 15 amino acids. The V gene's germline CDR1 is MGHRA and CDR2 YSYEKL. The CDR3 protein is CASSQEISGNQPQHF. The CDR3 region has the DNA TGCGCCAGCAGCCAAGAAATTTCAGGGAATCAGCCCCAGCATTTT.

The V and J genes are TRBV30 and TRBJ1-2; TRBD1 aligns across 7 bases. Germline V gene lookup returns CDR1 GTSNPN and CDR2 SVGIG (reference sequence). The V and J ends lost 4 bases and 8 bases, in that order; junction bases with no gene match: 10. The CDR3 has 13 amino acids. CDR3 DNA: TGTGCCTGGACATCAAACAGGGGCTTGGGCTACACCTTC. Translated, it gives CAWTSNRGLGYTF.

J is TRBJ2-1 and V is TRBV5-1; 9 nucleotides agree with TRBD1. The V segment lost 3 bases and the J segment 7 bases; nucleotides outside the gene matches: 8. CDR1 SGHRS and CDR2 YFSETQ come from the germline V gene. The CDR3 spans 15 residues. CDR3 DNA sequence: TGCGCCAGCAGCTCCTCCGGGACAGGGCCTAATGAGCAGTTCTTC. Amino acids: CASSSSGTGPNEQFF.

The chain uses TRBV18 and TRBJ1-1; 7 positions agree with TRBD1. Unmatched junction bases numbered 10, after V lost 1 base and J lost 8 bases. The CDR3 is 15 amino acids. Germline V CDR1 and CDR2: KGHSH, LQKENI. CDR3 in DNA: TGTGCCAGCTCACCACGTACAGGGGCTGGCGTGGAAGCTTTCTTT. Protein product: CASSPRTGAGVEAFF.

The V call is TRBV7-9, the J call TRBJ1-2; D remains ambiguous. Trimming took off 2 bases at V and 6 bases at J, with 10 bases between the two ends. The germline gives CDR1 SEHNR, CDR2 FQNEAQ (reference sequence). The CDR3 runs to 13 residues. CDR3 residues: CASSLTGPDGYTF. CDR3 in DNA: TGTGCCAGCAGCTTAACTGGGCCGGATGGCTACACCTTC.

J is TRBJ2-1 and V is TRBV5-1, with TRBD2 identical over 13 bases. CDR1 and CDR2 (germline): SGHRS, YFSETQ. The CDR3 sequence is 16 residues long. V shed 4 bases and J 4 bases; nucleotides not matched to a gene: 5. The CDR3 DNA follows: TGCGCCAGCAGCGGTGGGACTAGCGGGGCATACAATGAGCAGTTCTTC. Encoded protein: CASSGGTSGAYNEQFF.